These 5 T cell receptor beta chains share one sample of origin, sequenced in a study of shared clonotypes between healthy human individuals. CD8 cells classed as naive were CD45RO-negative and positively selected for CCR7, excluding terminally differentiated effector memory CD45RA+ cells. TCRdb's copy holds only in-frame clones and misses some; the assay was immunoSEQ multiplex PCR. The sample yields about 2.1 million clones, under 95% seen once. Sequencing was carried out using naive CD8+ T cells from PBMCs. The receptors originated from a man aged 18-30 years in good health. Some clones in this sample may be carry-over from other donors' samples.

As regards this clone: The sample contains more than one DNA sequence encoding this CDR3. This rearrangement joins TRBV27 to TRBJ2-7; either TRBD1 or TRBD2 may fit D (5 bases each). This CDR3 is built from 14 residues. The ends were cut back, 3 bases at V and 2 bases at J, with 11 bases in the middle. Germline V gene lookup returns CDR1 MNHEY and CDR2 SMNVEV (reference sequence). CDR3 nucleotides: TGTGCCAGCAGTTTTGGGCAGGGACCCTACGAGCAGTACTTC. As protein: CASSFGQGPYEQYF.

Only one count was recorded for this clone. V is TRBV28 and J is TRBJ1-3, with D perhaps matching TRBD1 (5 bases). The CDR3 contains 14 residues. Germline CDR1 reads MDHEN; CDR2 reads SYDVKM. Trimming took 3 bases from V and 7 from J, leaving 13 bases between them. The CDR3 region has the DNA TGTGCCAGCAGTTTGTTGCAGCGGGGGAACACCATATATTTT. Translated: CASSLLQRGNTIYF.

The chain combines TRBV9 with TRBJ2-3; D remains unclear. Trimming removed 3 bases from V and 0 bases from J, with 11 bases in between. CDR1 is SGDLS and CDR2 is YYNGEE in the germline V gene. The CDR3 covers 15 residues. CDR3 sequence: CASSEGITSTDTQYF. CDR3 DNA sequence: TGTGCCAGCAGCGAGGGCATCACTAGCACAGATACGCAGTATTTT.

For this clone: This same CDR3 is encoded by further DNA sequences in the sample. CDR3 DNA: TGCGCCAGCAGCTTGGAAGGCGGGGGCTACGAGCAGTACTTC. As protein: CASSLEGGGYEQYF. The rearrangement uses TRBV5-1 and TRBJ2-7, with 7 positions matching TRBD2. CDR1 and CDR2 (germline): SGHRS, YFSETQ. The CDR3 has 14 residues. Losses at the gene ends were 0 bases for V and 3 bases for J; bases not matched to a gene: 3.

The gene calls are TRBV27 and TRBJ2-2, with 7 bases lining up with TRBD2. CDR1 and CDR2 (germline): MNHEY, SMNVEV (reference sequence). The CDR3 sequence is 17 residues long. Germline trimming cut 7 bases from V and 7 bases from J; bases unmatched to any gene: 18. The CDR3 region is CASTPLGRGGGSGELFF. CDR3 coding DNA: TGTGCCAGCACCCCCCTGGGGAGGGGCGGTGGAAGCGGGGAGCTGTTTTTT.